This TCR beta chain emerged from a study of blood T cells in healthy people across ages. Isolation recovered at least 7 million PBMCs from every sample. Many counts were recorded for this clonotype. With a J-beta primer mix and a sample-barcoded 5' primer, a second PCR ran about 6 to 11 cycles. TCRdb processed the 5' RACE reads anew with MiXCR; each CDR3 protein has one entry. This sample has about 1.6 million distinct CDR3 sequences, with roughly a third found just once. The sample was blood. The TCR was taken from a young woman in good health.

The CDR3 DNA reads as TGCAGCGTGACCCCTCTTTCTCGGCTAGCGGAAGGGGTGTACAATGAGCAGTTCTTC. Encoded protein: CSVTPLSRLAEGVYNEQFF. V gene TRBV29-1 combines with J gene TRBJ2-1; 7 bases line up with TRBD2. CDR1 and CDR2 (germline): SQVTM, ANQGSEA. The CDR3 consists of 19 residues. V trimming: 6 bases; J trimming: 4 bases; junction bases outside the gene matches: 24.